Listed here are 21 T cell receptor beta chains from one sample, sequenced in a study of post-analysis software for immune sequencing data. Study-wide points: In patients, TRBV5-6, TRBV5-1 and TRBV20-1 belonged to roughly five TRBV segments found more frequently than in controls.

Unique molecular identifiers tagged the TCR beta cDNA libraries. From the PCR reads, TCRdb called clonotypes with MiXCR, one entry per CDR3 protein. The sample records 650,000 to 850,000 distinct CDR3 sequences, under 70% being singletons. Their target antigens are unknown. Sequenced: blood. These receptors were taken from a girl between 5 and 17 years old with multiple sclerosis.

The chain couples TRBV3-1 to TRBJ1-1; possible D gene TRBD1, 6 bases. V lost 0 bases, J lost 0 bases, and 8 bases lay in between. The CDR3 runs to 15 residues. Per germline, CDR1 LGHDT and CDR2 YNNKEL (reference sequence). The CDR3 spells CASSQEDSLNTEAFF. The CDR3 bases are TGTGCCAGCAGCCAAGAGGACAGCCTGAACACTGAAGCTTTCTTT.

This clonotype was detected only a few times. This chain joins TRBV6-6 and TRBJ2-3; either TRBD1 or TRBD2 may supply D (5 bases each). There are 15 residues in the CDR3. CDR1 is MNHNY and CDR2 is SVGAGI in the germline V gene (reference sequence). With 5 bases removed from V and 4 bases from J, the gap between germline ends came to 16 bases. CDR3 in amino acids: CASSLGTVGADTQYF. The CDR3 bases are TGTGCCAGCAGTCTCGGGACGGTTGGGGCAGATACGCAGTATTTT.

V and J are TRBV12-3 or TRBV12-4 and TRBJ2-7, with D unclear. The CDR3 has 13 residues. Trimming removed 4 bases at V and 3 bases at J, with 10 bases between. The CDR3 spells CASSCPTCYEQYF. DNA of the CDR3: TGTGCCAGCAGTTGCCCCACTTGCTACGAGCAGTACTTC.

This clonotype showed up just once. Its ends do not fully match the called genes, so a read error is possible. This chain's CDR3 is CANSQEDSLKPETQYF. Written as DNA, the CDR3 is TGTGCCAACAGCCAAGAAGACAGTCTCAAACCAGAGACCCAGTACTTC. The rearrangement uses TRBV14 and TRBJ2-5, with D maybe TRBD1 (5 bases). The CDR3 consists of 16 residues. Per the germline V gene, CDR1 is SGHDN and CDR2 is FVKESK. Filled out from reference TRBV14 and TRBJ2-5, the complete variable domain reads EAGVTQFPSHSVIEKGQTVTLRCDPISGHDNLYWYRRVMGKEIKFLLHFVKESKQDESGMPNNRFLAERTGGTYSTLKVQPAELEDSGVYFCANSQEDSLKPETQYFGPGTRLLVL.

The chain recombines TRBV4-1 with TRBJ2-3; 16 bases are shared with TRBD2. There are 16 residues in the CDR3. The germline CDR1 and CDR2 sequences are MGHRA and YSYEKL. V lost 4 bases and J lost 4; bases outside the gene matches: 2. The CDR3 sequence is CASSRGTSGRADTQYF. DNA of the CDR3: TGCGCCAGCAGCCGAGGGACTAGCGGGAGGGCAGATACGCAGTATTTT.

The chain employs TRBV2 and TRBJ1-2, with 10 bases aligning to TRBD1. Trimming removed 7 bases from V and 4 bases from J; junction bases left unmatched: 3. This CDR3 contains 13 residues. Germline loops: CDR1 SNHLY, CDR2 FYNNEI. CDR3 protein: CASTWTGGYGYTF. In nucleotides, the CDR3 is TGTGCCAGCACCTGGACAGGGGGCTATGGCTACACCTTC.

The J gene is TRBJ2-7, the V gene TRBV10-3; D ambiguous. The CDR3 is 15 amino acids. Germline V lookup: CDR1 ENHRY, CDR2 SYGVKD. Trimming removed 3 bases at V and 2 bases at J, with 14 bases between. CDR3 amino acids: CAISESRAMPYEQYF. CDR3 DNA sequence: TGTGCCATCAGTGAATCTCGGGCGATGCCCTACGAGCAGTACTTC.

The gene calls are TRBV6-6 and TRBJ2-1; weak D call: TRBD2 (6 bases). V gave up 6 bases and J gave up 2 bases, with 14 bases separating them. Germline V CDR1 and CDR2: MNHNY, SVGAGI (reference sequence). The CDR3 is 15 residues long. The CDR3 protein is CASRASGLPYNEQFF. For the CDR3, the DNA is TGTGCCAGCAGAGCAAGCGGGCTCCCCTACAATGAGCAGTTCTTC.

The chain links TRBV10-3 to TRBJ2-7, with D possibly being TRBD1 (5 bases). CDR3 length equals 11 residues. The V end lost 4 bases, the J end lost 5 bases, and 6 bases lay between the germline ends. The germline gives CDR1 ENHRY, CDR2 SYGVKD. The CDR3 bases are TGTGCCATCAGTGTAGGGGACGAGCAGTACTTC. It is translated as CAISVGDEQYF.

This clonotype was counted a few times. As DNA, the CDR3 is TGTGCCAGCTCCAGTGTGGGGAATATGAACACTGAAGCTTTCTTT. Residues: CASSSVGNMNTEAFF. V usage is TRBV25-1 and J usage is TRBJ1-1, with unresolved D. From germline, CDR1 is MGHDK and CDR2 SYGVNS. The V and J ends lost 8 bases and 0 bases respectively, with 16 bases between them. There are 15 residues in the CDR3.

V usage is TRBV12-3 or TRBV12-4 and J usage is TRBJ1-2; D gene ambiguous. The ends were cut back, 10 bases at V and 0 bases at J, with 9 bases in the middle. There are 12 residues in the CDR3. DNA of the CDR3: TGTGCCACCACCGAAGCTAACTATGGCTACACCTTC. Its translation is CATTEANYGYTF.

The CDR3 spells CASSYPSVSGTDTQYF. The CDR3 DNA reads TGTGCCAGCAGCTACCCCTCCGTCTCCGGCACAGATACGCAGTATTTT. The chain recombines TRBV5-4 with TRBJ2-3; D gene uncertain. V lost 3 bases to trimming and J lost 1 base, with 15 bases between them. CDR3 size: 16 residues. Germline-derived CDR1 and CDR2 are SGHNT and YYREEE (reference sequence).

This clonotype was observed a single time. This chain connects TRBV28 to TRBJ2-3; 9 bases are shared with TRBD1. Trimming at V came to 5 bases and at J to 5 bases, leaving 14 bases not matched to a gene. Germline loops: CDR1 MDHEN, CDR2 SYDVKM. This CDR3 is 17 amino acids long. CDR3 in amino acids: CASSPSPGQGGLDTQYF. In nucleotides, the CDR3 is TGTGCCAGCAGTCCTAGCCCGGGACAGGGAGGACTAGATACGCAGTATTTT.

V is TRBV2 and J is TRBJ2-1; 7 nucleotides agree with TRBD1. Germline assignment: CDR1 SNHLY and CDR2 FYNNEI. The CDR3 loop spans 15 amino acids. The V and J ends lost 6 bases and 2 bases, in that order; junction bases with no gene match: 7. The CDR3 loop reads CASRQQGFPYNEQFF. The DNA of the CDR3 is TGTGCCAGCAGGCAACAGGGGTTTCCCTACAATGAGCAGTTCTTC.

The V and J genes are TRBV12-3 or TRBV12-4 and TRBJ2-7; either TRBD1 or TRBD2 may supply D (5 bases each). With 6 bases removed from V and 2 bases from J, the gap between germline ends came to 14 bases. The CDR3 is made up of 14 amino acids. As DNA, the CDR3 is TGTGCCAGCAGACACCGGGACCAACCCTACGAGCAGTACTTC. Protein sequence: CASRHRDQPYEQYF.

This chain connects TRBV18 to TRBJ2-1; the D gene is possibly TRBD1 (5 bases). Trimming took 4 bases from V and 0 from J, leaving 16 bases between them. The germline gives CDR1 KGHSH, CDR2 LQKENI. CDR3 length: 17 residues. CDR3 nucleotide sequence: TGTGCCAGCTCACATTACACCACAGGTACCTCCTACAATGAGCAGTTCTTC. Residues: CASSHYTTGTSYNEQFF.

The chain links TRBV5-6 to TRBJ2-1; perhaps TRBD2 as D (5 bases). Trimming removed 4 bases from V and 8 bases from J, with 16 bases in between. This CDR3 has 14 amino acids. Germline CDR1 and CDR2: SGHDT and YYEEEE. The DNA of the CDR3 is TGTGCCAGCAGCGCACCGGCTCAGAGGGATGAGCAGTTCTTC. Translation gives CASSAPAQRDEQFF.

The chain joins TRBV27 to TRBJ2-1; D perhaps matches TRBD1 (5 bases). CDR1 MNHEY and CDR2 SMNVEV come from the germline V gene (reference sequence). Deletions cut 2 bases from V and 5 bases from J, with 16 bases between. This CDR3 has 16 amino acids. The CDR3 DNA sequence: TGTGCCAGCAGTTTAGCAGGGTCCCATCACCACAATGAGCAGTTCTTC. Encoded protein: CASSLAGSHHHNEQFF.

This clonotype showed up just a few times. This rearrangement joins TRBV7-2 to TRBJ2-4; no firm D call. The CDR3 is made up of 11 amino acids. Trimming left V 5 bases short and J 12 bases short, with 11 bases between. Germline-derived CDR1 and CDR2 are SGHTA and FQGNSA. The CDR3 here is CASSGELDQYF. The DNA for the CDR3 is TGTGCCAGCAGCGGCGAGTTGGATCAGTACTTC.

CDR3 sequence reads: CSARHGANEKLFF. In DNA, the CDR3 is TGCAGCGCCCGCCATGGGGCTAATGAAAAACTGTTTTTT. The rearrangement uses TRBV29-1 and TRBJ1-4; D is unresolved. The CDR3 spans 13 residues. V gave up 7 bases and J gave up 3 bases, with 12 bases separating them. Germline CDR1 is SQVTM and CDR2 is ANQGSEA.

The CDR3 here is CASSPRGVWRDTQYF. The CDR3 coding sequence is TGTGCCAGCAGCCCCCGGGGGGTTTGGAGAGATACGCAGTATTTT. The genes are TRBV7-9 and TRBJ2-3; 7 nucleotides align to TRBD2. V lost 5 bases, J lost 5 bases, and 10 bases stayed unmatched. CDR1 and CDR2 (germline): SEHNR, FQNEAQ (reference sequence). The CDR3 is 15 amino acids.